The T cell receptor beta chain under discussion was sequenced for a study of blood T cell repertoires in COVID-19. TCRdb's copy holds only in-frame clones and misses some; the assay was immunoSEQ multiplex PCR. The data contain about 89,000 clones, approximately 80% of them singletons. V lost 4 bases to trimming and J lost 4 bases, with 20 bases between them. The CDR3 totals 16 residues. CDR1 is SGHRS, CDR2 YFSETQ, per germline. This receptor was identified in a man in his 70s with acute or convalescent COVID-19. This sequence joins TRBV5-1 and TRBJ1-1, with a tentative D call TRBD1 (5 bases). Material for sequencing was peripheral blood. The DNA for the CDR3 is TGCGCCAGCAGCACCGGACATGCCGTGGGTTCCACTGAAGCTTTCTTT. Translation gives CASSTGHAVGSTEAFF. The full variable domain, in which reference TRBV5-1 and TRBJ1-1 provide the parts outside the CDR3, is KAGVTQTPRYLIKTRGQQVTLSCSPISGHRSVSWYQQTPGQGLQFLFEYFSETQRNKGNFPGRFSGRQFSNSRSEMNVSTLELGDSALYLCASSTGHAVGSTEAFFGQGTRLTVV.